This is a list of T cell receptor beta chains from one sample in a study of TIL therapy for anti-PD-1-resistant metastatic lung cancer. The method was immunoSEQ multiplex PCR; TCRdb's version includes in-frame clones alone and lacks a portion of them. The sample contains roughly 46,000 clones, around 86% of which appear only once. The sample in question was blood, obtained at baseline. The receptors shown here come from a person between 25 and 79 years old with non-small cell lung cancer. Each CDR3 is given with its conserved first and last residue. D genes are given only for firm matches. Not all rows give a size; the values are once, few, many and, for expanded clones, a class.

TRBV4-3,-,-,TRBJ2-3,TGCGCCAGCAGCCTGGACGGGAAGGATACGCAGTATTTT,CASSLDGKDTQYF
TRBV24-1,-,-,TRBJ2-1,TGTGCCACCAGTGCCACGGGGGAGCGGGATGAGCAGTTCTTC,CATSATGERDEQFF
TRBV3-1/TRBV3-2,-,-,TRBJ2-4,TGTGCCAGCCCCCCTGACAGGTGGGCCAAAAACATTCAGTACTTC,CASPPDRWAKNIQYF
TRBV6-6,-,-,TRBJ2-1,TGTGCCAGCAGTTACAGTTATACAGGTTACAATGAGCAGTTCTTC,CASSYSYTGYNEQFF
TRBV7-6,-,-,TRBJ2-5,TGTGCCAGCAGCTTAGGAGCAGGCGGAGGGGAGACCCAGTACTTC,CASSLGAGGGETQYF
TRBV6-2/TRBV6-3,-,-,TRBJ2-7,TGTGCCAGCAGTTACGAGGGGGTCGAGCAGTACTTC,CASSYEGVEQYF
TRBV6-2/TRBV6-3,-,-,TRBJ1-5,TGTGCCAGCAGTGGTGTCGGATGGGGGAATCAGCCCCAGCATTTT,CASSGVGWGNQPQHF
TRBV20-1,-,-,TRBJ2-3,TGCAGCGGGGACGGGGGAGATACGCAGTATTTT,CSGDGGDTQYF
TRBV28,-,-,TRBJ1-3,TGTGCCAGCAATCCTCCGGGGGGGGGAAACACCATATATTTT,CASNPPGGGNTIYF
TRBV7-2,-,few,TRBJ1-5,TGTGCCAGCAGCTTAGACTTTCAGCCCCAGCATTTT,CASSLDFQPQHF
TRBV2,-,-,TRBJ1-5,TGTGCCAGCAACCCAGGAGACAATAGCAATCAGCCCCAGCATTTT,CASNPGDNSNQPQHF
TRBV7-9,-,-,TRBJ2-1,TGTGCCAGCAGCTTAGTGGCCAGAAACAATGAGCAGTTCTTC,CASSLVARNNEQFF
TRBV20-1,-,-,TRBJ1-2,TGCAGTGCTAGTTGGTCAGGGATCGGTGGCTACACCTTC,CSASWSGIGGYTF
TRBV12-3/TRBV12-4,-,once,TRBJ2-4,TGTGCCAGCAGTTTAGAGGCGGTGAACATTCAGTACTTC,CASSLEAVNIQYF
TRBV4-3,-,-,TRBJ2-2,TGCGCCAGCAGCCAAGATTGGGCGGCTGGGAGCACCGGGGAGCTGTTTTTT,CASSQDWAAGSTGELFF
TRBV18,TRBD1,-,TRBJ2-1,TGTGCCAGCTCACCATACACCCGGGACAGGAGCTACAATGAGCAGTTCTTC,CASSPYTRDRSYNEQFF
TRBV19,-,-,TRBJ2-7,TGTGCCAGTAGTATTCGGGGTATTTCGGGAGAGCAGTACTTC,CASSIRGISGEQYF
TRBV18,TRBD2,-,TRBJ2-3,TGTGCCAGCTCACCTAAAGCGGGAGTTACAGATACGCAGTATTTT,CASSPKAGVTDTQYF
TRBV9,-,-,TRBJ2-3,TGTGCCAGCAGCGTAGTAGGGGGGAACACAGATACGCAGTATTTT,CASSVVGGNTDTQYF
TRBV20-1,-,-,TRBJ2-2,TGCAGTGCTAGTAGTCAGCCCTGGACCGGGGAGCTGTTTTTT,CSASSQPWTGELFF
TRBV11-2,-,-,TRBJ1-2,TGTGCCAGCAGCACCCGACAGGCCTCCTACCGCTCCAATGGCTACACCTTC,CASSTRQASYRSNGYTF
TRBV6-5,-,once,TRBJ2-1,TGTGCCAGCATTCCGAAAGGGTACTACAATGAGCAGTTCTTC,CASIPKGYYNEQFF
TRBV6-2/TRBV6-3,TRBD2,-,TRBJ2-5,TGTGCCAGCAGTCCCTCGGGTAGCGGGGCGGAAGAGACCCAGTACTTC,CASSPSGSGAEETQYF
TRBV11-2,TRBD2,few,TRBJ2-1,TGTGCCAGCAGCCCTCGCACTAGCGGGAGTGGGCATGAGCAGTTCTTC,CASSPRTSGSGHEQFF
TRBV6-2/TRBV6-3,-,-,TRBJ2-3,TGTGCCAGCAGTGCCACCGGGACGAGTACGCAGTATTTT,CASSATGTSTQYF
TRBV6-2/TRBV6-3,-,-,TRBJ2-1,TGTGCCAGCAGCTTGGTGATTGGCAATGAGCAGTTCTTC,CASSLVIGNEQFF
TRBV19,TRBD1,-,TRBJ2-7,TGTGCCAGTAGTGACAGGGGCGCGTTTACCCGGACGTACGAGCAGTACTTC,CASSDRGAFTRTYEQYF
TRBV5-1,-,-,TRBJ2-1,TGCGCCAGCAGCCCCCCTCGGGAGCGCTACAATGAGCAGTTCTTC,CASSPPRERYNEQFF
TRBV5-4,TRBD1,-,TRBJ2-2,TGTGCCAGCAGCTCCGGACAGGCCGCCGTGGAAGGGGAGCTGTTTTTT,CASSSGQAAVEGELFF
TRBV18,-,-,TRBJ2-5,TGTGCCAGCTCACCTCCCGGGGCCCAAGAGACCCAGTACTTC,CASSPPGAQETQYF
TRBV11-3,-,once,TRBJ2-1,TGTGCCAGCAGCTTGCGACCGGGGCCACCGTACAATGAGCAGTTCTTC,CASSLRPGPPYNEQFF
TRBV7-2,-,-,TRBJ2-1,TGTGCCAGCAGCTTAGTTCAGGGATGGGGGAATGAGCAGTTCTTC,CASSLVQGWGNEQFF
TRBV6-2/TRBV6-3,TRBD1,-,TRBJ2-1,TGTGCCAGCAGTTACCGAGACAGGGGTTACAATGAGCAGTTCTTC,CASSYRDRGYNEQFF
TRBV7-2,TRBD2,-,TRBJ2-1,TGTGCCAGCAGCCTAAAGGGACTAGCGGGATTCTCCTACAATGAGCAGTTCTTC,CASSLKGLAGFSYNEQFF
TRBV7-9,-,-,TRBJ2-1,TGTGCCAGCAGCGGGGGATCCCCCTACAATGAGCAGTTCTTC,CASSGGSPYNEQFF
TRBV18,-,few,TRBJ2-2,TGTGCCAGCTCATTGGAGGGATCGAACACCGGGGAGCTGTTTTTT,CASSLEGSNTGELFF
TRBV27,-,-,TRBJ2-7,TGTGCCAGCAGTTTAACCCCAACCCCTTACGAGCAGTACTTC,CASSLTPTPYEQYF